The rows below give T cell receptor beta chains drawn from one sample of a study of T cells in Graves' hyperthyroidism and ophthalmopathy. TCRdb reprocessed the multiplex PCR reads with MiXCR, giving one entry per CDR3 protein. The profile shows a few hundred thousand distinct CDR3 sequences, 46% of them singletons. The sequenced material came from peripheral blood or thyroid tissue (not recorded which). The receptors originated from an adult woman with Graves' disease, either hyperthyroidism or ophthalmopathy (not recorded which). Each CDR3 is given without its conserved first and last residue.

v_call cdr3_aa
TRBV27 ASSDHGQPQH
TRBV5-5 ASSLDGEKLV
TRBV12-3/TRBV12-4 VSSLVGGELF
TRBV9 ASSLSQTYEQY
TRBV20-1 SARVAGGVSPGELL
TRBV12-3/TRBV12-4 ASSSGGLAGGPGETQY
TRBV11-2 ASSLGVQRGGTDTQY
TRBV20-1 SARALGEETQY
TRBV4-2 ASSQDWLGTGELF
TRBV7-2 ASSLAGRQQETQY
TRBV11-2 ASSLSGGVADTQY
TRBV12-3/TRBV12-4 ASSPEGTDTQY
TRBV10-3 AISAGMTVYYGYT
TRBV28 ASSSRAGDEQY
TRBV11-2 ASSFRQGTNEKLF
TRBV20-1 SAGEKLF
TRBV5-4 ASSLAGQAQETQY
TRBV5-1 ASSLARGAETQY
TRBV7-2 ASRPGLAQETQY
TRBV7-6 ASSLRRTSGNEETQY
TRBV10-2 ASSGGEHSPLH
TRBV7-7 ASSLGWQPKETQY
TRBV20-1 SATSRAGANYGYT
TRBV10-3 AIQGGGQPQY
TRBV7-8 ASSPTPRYTEAF
TRBV5-4 ASRLGRGGYEQY
TRBV18 ASSPKWEETQY
TRBV29-1 SVERLTEYGYT
TRBV28 ASGGGEEKLF
TRBV7-2 ASQGQGNEQY
TRBV4-1 ASSQVRAGVTGELF